The 32 T cell receptor beta chains given below trace back to one sample, sequenced in a study of shared clonotypes between healthy human individuals. The assay was immunoSEQ multiplex PCR, and TCRdb's table has in-frame clones only and misses some. The sample has a few hundred thousand clones, more than 95% seen once. The specimen was naive CD4+ T cells sorted from blood. Described subset: CD45RA+ positively selected. These receptors were collected from a woman aged 30 to 39 in good health.

V gene TRBV25-1 combines with J gene TRBJ1-4; possible D gene TRBD1, 6 bases. The V end was cut by 3 bases, the J end by 6 bases, with 11 bases between. This CDR3 comprises 14 residues. Germline V lookup: CDR1 MGHDK, CDR2 SYGVNS. In DNA, the CDR3 is TGTGCCAGCAGTGACTTGGCAGGGGATGAAAAACTGTTTTTT. Translating gives CASSDLAGDEKLFF.

The CDR3 nucleotides read TGTGCCAGCCACCCGATAGGGTCAGGGGCGCAGCCCCAGCATTTT. Residues: CASHPIGSGAQPQHF. The chain carries TRBV28 and TRBJ1-5, with D possibly TRBD1 on 6 matching bases. CDR3 length: 15 residues. CDR1 is MDHEN and CDR2 is SYDVKM in the germline V gene. V was cut by 8 bases and J by 7 bases, with 21 bases left in between.

The V gene is TRBV10-3, the J gene TRBJ2-1, with a weak D call TRBD2 (5 bases). Trimming took 3 bases from V and 2 from J, leaving 11 bases between them. CDR1 ENHRY and CDR2 SYGVKD come from the germline V gene. This CDR3 is 15 amino acids long. The CDR3 DNA sequence: TGTGCCATCAGTGACTTTGAACTAGCCTACAATGAGCAGTTCTTC. Encoded protein: CAISDFELAYNEQFF.

The chain couples TRBV2 to TRBJ2-5, with 7 bases that match TRBD1. Trimming at V came to 1 base and at J to 1 base, leaving 12 bases not matched to a gene. The CDR3 extends over 18 amino acids. The germline gives CDR1 SNHLY, CDR2 FYNNEI. This CDR3 reads CASSEVSLQGTFQETQYF. The CDR3 DNA follows: TGTGCCAGCAGTGAAGTTTCCTTACAGGGGACGTTCCAAGAGACCCAGTACTTC.

The chain combines TRBV4-1 with TRBJ1-1, with a weak D call TRBD1 (6 bases). Trimming removed 4 bases at V and 5 bases at J, with 14 bases between. Germline-derived CDR1 and CDR2 are MGHRA and YSYEKL. This CDR3 has 14 amino acids. CDR3 DNA sequence: TGCGCCAGCAGCCCGGGGGCCGCGGGAACTGAAGCTTTCTTT. Its protein product is CASSPGAAGTEAFF.

The chain employs TRBV11-2 and TRBJ2-7; 12 bases are a match to TRBD1. The germline CDR1 and CDR2 sequences are SGHAT and FQNNGV. This CDR3 has 18 residues. V was clipped by 5 bases and J by 3 bases; unmatched bases: 14. CDR3 in amino acids: CASSPNPGTGGGFYEQYF. In DNA, the CDR3 is TGTGCCAGCAGCCCGAATCCCGGGACAGGGGGCGGCTTCTACGAGCAGTACTTC.

J is TRBJ2-3 and V is TRBV29-1, with D unresolved. CDR3 size: 13 residues. V was shortened by 5 bases and J by 2 bases, with 11 bases between the two germline ends. The germline gives CDR1 SQVTM, CDR2 ANQGSEA. The CDR3 here is CSVRRGHTDTQYF. DNA for the CDR3: TGCAGCGTTCGACGTGGGCACACAGATACGCAGTATTTT.

Here the CDR3 DNA reads TGTGCCAGCAGCTCCAGAAGGGGTAGTTACACAGATACGCAGTATTTT. This translates into CASSSRRGSYTDTQYF. J is TRBJ2-3 and V is TRBV11-2; possibly TRBD1 for D (5 bases). The germline V gene has CDR1 SGHAT and CDR2 FQNNGV. Trimming took off 4 bases at V and 2 bases at J, with 16 bases between the two ends. CDR3 length: 16 residues.

The chain joins TRBV11-1 to TRBJ2-3, with D maybe TRBD1 (5 bases). Trimming left V 4 bases short and J 2 bases short, with 19 bases between. The germline V gene has CDR1 SGHAT and CDR2 FQDESV (reference sequence). The CDR3 runs 17 residues. The CDR3 protein is CASSSRQTRTPTDTQYF. The CDR3 nucleotides read TGTGCCAGCAGCTCGCGACAGACCCGGACCCCCACAGATACGCAGTATTTT. Combining the CDR3 with reference TRBV11-1 and TRBJ2-3 gives the whole variable domain EAEVAQSPRYKITEKSQAVAFWCDPISGHATLYWYRQILGQGPELLVQFQDESVVDDSQLPKDRFSAERLKGVDSTLKIQPAELGDSAMYLCASSSRQTRTPTDTQYFGPGTRLTVL.

The chain uses TRBV5-1 and TRBJ1-1; 8 nucleotides agree with TRBD1. The CDR3 sequence is 14 residues long. The germline V gene has CDR1 SGHRS and CDR2 YFSETQ. The J segment lost 4 bases and the V segment lost 4 bases, leaving 6 bases of the junction unmatched. The CDR3 sequence: CASSHGQGSTEAFF. The DNA of the CDR3 is TGCGCCAGCAGCCACGGACAGGGAAGCACTGAAGCTTTCTTT.

The chain recombines TRBV19 with TRBJ2-1, with TRBD2 matching 13 bases. Germline CDR1 and CDR2: LNHDA and SQIVND (reference sequence). Unmatched junction bases numbered 5, after V lost 4 bases and J lost 2 bases. CDR3 size: 17 residues. The CDR3 coding sequence is TGTGCCAGTAGTACTTGGACTAGCGGGAGTACCTACAATGAGCAGTTCTTC. This sequence encodes CASSTWTSGSTYNEQFF.

V gene TRBV6-1 combines with J gene TRBJ2-1, with 10 nucleotides matching TRBD2. Germline V gene sequence: CDR1 MNHNS, CDR2 SASEGT. The CDR3 is 15 amino acids. J lost 7 bases, V lost 1 base, and 4 bases had no gene match. The CDR3: CASSEGLAGLNEQFF. The CDR3 DNA is TGTGCCAGCAGTGAAGGACTAGCGGGCCTAAATGAGCAGTTCTTC.

This clone appeared once. This chain joins TRBV5-1 and TRBJ2-2; 8 nucleotides agree with TRBD1. Germline CDR1 reads SGHRS; CDR2 reads YFSETQ. J lost 0 bases, V lost 2 bases, and 3 bases had no gene match. The CDR3 has 16 residues. The CDR3: CASSFGTGANTGELFF. In DNA form, the CDR3 reads TGCGCCAGCAGCTTCGGGACAGGAGCGAACACCGGGGAGCTGTTTTTT.

V and J are TRBV28 and TRBJ1-3, with 9 bases fitting TRBD1. Germline V gives CDR1 MDHEN, CDR2 SYDVKM. Unmatched junction bases numbered 3, after V lost 6 bases and J lost 0 bases. The CDR3 extends over 15 amino acids. CDR3 sequence reads: CASRPTGGSGNTIYF. The CDR3 DNA reads TGTGCCAGCAGACCGACAGGGGGCTCTGGAAACACCATATATTTT.

The CDR3 sequence is CASSLKGNLEKLFF. CDR3 nucleotide sequence: TGTGCCAGCAGTTTAAAGGGCAACCTTGAAAAACTGTTTTTT. The chain uses TRBV27 and TRBJ1-4; D remains unclear. CDR1 and CDR2 from the germline V gene are MNHEY and SMNVEV (reference sequence). V was pared by 2 bases and J by 7 bases, with 11 bases between. The length of the CDR3 is 14 residues.

The chain combines TRBV5-1 with TRBJ1-1; D is unclear. This CDR3 spans 14 amino acids. The germline CDR1 and CDR2 sequences are SGHRS and YFSETQ. With 4 bases removed from V and 4 bases from J, the gap between germline ends came to 14 bases. The CDR3 reads CASSPGTSSTEAFF. CDR3 DNA: TGCGCCAGCAGCCCGGGCACTTCAAGCACTGAAGCTTTCTTT.

In this sample, this clone turned up once. This sequence joins TRBV28 and TRBJ2-1; a weak D match, TRBD1 (6 bases). Germline CDR1 and CDR2: MDHEN and SYDVKM. CDR3 length: 19 amino acids. Trimming pared 5 bases from V and 1 base from J, leaving 24 bases between. The CDR3 sequence is CASSPTDAQGKGSYNEQFF. For the CDR3, the DNA is TGTGCCAGCAGTCCAACTGACGCCCAGGGGAAGGGTTCCTACAATGAGCAGTTCTTC.

This chain links TRBV2 with TRBJ2-7; no firm D call. V lost 6 bases, J lost 4 bases, and 16 bases lay in between. The germline V gene encodes CDR1 SNHLY and CDR2 FYNNEI. The CDR3 loop spans 14 amino acids. The CDR3 is CASSQTTEPYEQYF. In DNA form, the CDR3 reads TGTGCCAGCAGCCAGACCACAGAACCTTACGAGCAGTACTTC.

V usage is TRBV19 and J usage is TRBJ2-1; 8 positions agree with TRBD2. The germline gives CDR1 LNHDA, CDR2 SQIVND (reference sequence). The CDR3 is 16 amino acids. Trimming took 1 base from V and 4 from J; bases not matched to a gene: 6. The CDR3 sequence: CASSIVGSGKYNEQFF. The CDR3 DNA reads as TGTGCCAGTAGTATAGTAGGTAGCGGGAAATACAATGAGCAGTTCTTC.

The rearrangement uses TRBV5-4 and TRBJ2-7, with TRBD1 matching over 7 bases. The CDR3 is 17 residues long. Germline V lookup: CDR1 SGHNT, CDR2 YYREEE (reference sequence). The trim removed 3 bases at V and 4 bases at J, leaving 16 bases unmatched. CDR3 DNA: TGTGCCAGCAGCTCCCTGGTTAATCGACAGGGTCCTTACGAGCAGTACTTC. Protein sequence: CASSSLVNRQGPYEQYF.

This chain connects TRBV19 to TRBJ1-5, with a possible D match to TRBD1 (6 bases). V was trimmed by 6 bases and J by 7 bases, leaving 13 bases between them. Germline CDR1 reads LNHDA; CDR2 reads SQIVND (reference sequence). CDR3 length: 13 residues. The CDR3 coding sequence is TGTGCCAGTAGCGGACAGATTGGGCAGCCCCAGCATTTT. Protein product: CASSGQIGQPQHF.

The chain couples TRBV28 to TRBJ2-5; the match to TRBD2 covers 8 bases. The DNA end is a closer match to TRBJ2-7, so the J assignment may be wrong. The V gene's germline CDR1 is MDHEN and CDR2 SYDVKM. The CDR3 is made up of 14 amino acids. CDR3 in amino acids: CASSTTSANYEQYF. DNA of the CDR3: TGTGCCAGCAGTACGACTAGCGCCAACTACGAGCAGTACTTC.

The chain uses TRBV19 and TRBJ1-4, with 9 bases fitting TRBD1. From germline, CDR1 is LNHDA and CDR2 SQIVND (reference sequence). The CDR3 extends over 16 amino acids. V lost 3 bases to trimming and J lost 3 bases; unmatched junction nucleotides: 5. CDR3 protein: CASSIEGQGANEKLFF. The CDR3 DNA reads TGTGCCAGTAGTATTGAGGGACAGGGCGCTAATGAAAAACTGTTTTTT. The entire variable domain, with the rest obtained from reference TRBV19 and TRBJ1-4, is as follows: DGGITQSPKYLFRKEGQNVTLSCEQNLNHDAMYWYRQDPGQGLRLIYYSQIVNDFQKGDIAEGYSVSREKKESFPLTVTSAQKNPTAFYLCASSIEGQGANEKLFFGSGTQLSVL.

The V call is TRBV9, the J call TRBJ1-1; D not resolved. V lost 0 bases and J lost 0, with 12 bases in between. The CDR3 length is 16 residues. Per the germline V gene, CDR1 is SGDLS and CDR2 is YYNGEE. CDR3 protein: CASSVGGEWVNTEAFF. CDR3 DNA: TGTGCCAGCAGCGTAGGTGGGGAGTGGGTGAACACTGAAGCTTTCTTT.

The gene calls are TRBV6-5 and TRBJ1-2; D not resolved. This CDR3 is 12 amino acids long. CDR1 and CDR2 (germline): MNHEY, SVGAGI. The V end was cut by 2 bases, the J end by 4 bases, with 5 bases between. CDR3 bases: TGTGCCAGCAGTTACATGGGCTATGGCTACACCTTC. Its translation: CASSYMGYGYTF.

J is TRBJ2-3 and V is TRBV5-6, with D unresolved. The CDR3 contains 16 residues. CDR1 and CDR2 from the germline V gene are SGHDT and YYEEEE. V lost 2 bases and J 0 bases, leaving 13 bases between the germline ends. The CDR3 here is CASSFSSVFSTDTQYF. As DNA, the CDR3 is TGTGCCAGCAGCTTTTCAAGCGTTTTTAGCACAGATACGCAGTATTTT.

The chain employs TRBV19 and TRBJ1-4; D unresolved. Germline V gene data show CDR1 as LNHDA and CDR2 as SQIVND (reference sequence). The CDR3 has 14 residues. Deletions cut 3 bases from V and 8 bases from J, with 13 bases between. CDR3: CASSMMVTVEKLFF. The CDR3 bases are TGTGCCAGTAGTATGATGGTCACGGTGGAAAAACTGTTTTTT.

V is TRBV5-8 and J is TRBJ1-2; 7 bases fit TRBD1. This CDR3 has 14 residues. Trimming removed 5 bases from V and 3 bases from J; junction bases left unmatched: 7. CDR1 is SGHTS and CDR2 is YDEGEE in the germline V gene. CDR3 nucleotide sequence: TGTGCCAGCAGTTGGAACCAGGGGGACTATGGCTACACCTTC. Translating it yields CASSWNQGDYGYTF.

This clone has only a few counts. V gene TRBV19 combines with J gene TRBJ2-7, with 7 nucleotides matching TRBD1. The CDR3 covers 14 residues. CDR1 is LNHDA, CDR2 SQIVND, per germline (reference sequence). Trimming removed 4 bases from V and 2 bases from J; junction bases left unmatched: 5. This CDR3 reads CASSRTGTTYEQYF. CDR3 sequence (DNA): TGTGCCAGTAGTAGGACAGGCACGACCTACGAGCAGTACTTC.

This chain connects TRBV4-1 to TRBJ2-1; the D is unclear. The CDR3 runs to 17 residues. Germline CDR1 reads MGHRA; CDR2 reads YSYEKL. V lost 5 bases, J lost 1 base, and 18 bases lay in between. The CDR3 nucleotides read TGCGCCAGCAGCGAAAACCCTCCGGCGGTATCCTACAATGAGCAGTTCTTC. Translated, it gives CASSENPPAVSYNEQFF.

This clone was detected once. The gene calls are TRBV5-1 and TRBJ2-1; D unresolved. The V end lost 4 bases, the J end lost 4 bases, and 9 bases lay between the germline ends. The CDR3 loop spans 13 amino acids. Germline CDR1 SGHRS, CDR2 YFSETQ. The CDR3 DNA reads as TGCGCCAGCAGCCCGGCCGTTTACAATGAGCAGTTCTTC. Protein: CASSPAVYNEQFF.

The rearrangement links TRBV29-1 to TRBJ2-3; possible D gene TRBD1, 6 bases. CDR3 length equals 13 residues. Trimming left V 6 bases short and J 2 bases short, with 12 bases between. CDR1 is SQVTM, CDR2 ANQGSEA, per germline. The CDR3 DNA is TGCAGCGTGTTACAGGGATTCACAGATACGCAGTATTTT. This sequence encodes CSVLQGFTDTQYF.